Listed below are T cell receptor beta chains from one sample, sequenced in a study of blood T cell repertoires in COVID-19. Sequenced by immunoSEQ multiplex PCR; TCRdb stores in-frame clones only, minus some. The table shows approximately 410,000 clones, with about nine tenths occurring only once. Sequenced material: peripheral blood. These receptor sequences come from a woman in her twenties or thirties with active or convalescent COVID-19. The CDR3 runs from the conserved cysteine through the conserved F or W. D genes are given only for firm matches. Part of the rows lack a size; the others show once, few, many or a class for expanded clones.

d_call,v_call,clone_size,j_call,cdr3_nt,cdr3_aa
-,TRBV19,-,TRBJ2-3,TGTGCCAGTAGTATCTATCGTGCAGCGGCCGCAGATACGCAGTATTTT,CASSIYRAAAADTQYF
TRBD2,TRBV6-5,-,TRBJ2-1,TGTGCCAGCAGTTACGCGGGGGGGCGGACCAATGAGCAGTTCTTC,CASSYAGGRTNEQFF
TRBD2,TRBV27,-,TRBJ2-3,TGTGCCAGCAGTTCCCTTCTCCAAAGACTAGCGGGAGGGCCAACAGATACGCAGTATTTT,CASSSLLQRLAGGPTDTQYF
TRBD1,TRBV5-1,-,TRBJ1-1,TGCGCCAGCAGCTTGCAGGGGGCCTTTGGTGAAGCTTTCTTT,CASSLQGAFGEAFF
-,TRBV3-1/TRBV3-2,-,TRBJ1-2,TGTGCCAGCAGCCAAGGGGGGCACTATGGCTACACCTTC,CASSQGGHYGYTF
TRBD1,TRBV5-6,-,TRBJ2-7,TGTGCCAGCAGCTTGTCAGACAGGGGTACTACCGAGCAGTACTTC,CASSLSDRGTTEQYF
TRBD1,TRBV4-1,-,TRBJ1-2,TGCGCCAGCAGCCAAGGGACAGGGAGTTCCCTCTATGGCTACACCTTC,CASSQGTGSSLYGYTF
TRBD2,TRBV5-4,-,TRBJ2-2,TGTGCCAGCATGGTGGGAGCGGGGGGAAACACCGGGGAGCTGTTTTTT,CASMVGAGGNTGELFF
-,TRBV15,once,TRBJ1-2,TGTGCCACCAGCAGAGGAGGGAATAACTATGGCTACACCTTC,CATSRGGNNYGYTF
-,TRBV7-9,-,TRBJ2-7,TGTGCCAGCAGCTTAGCGTCGGCGGACAGCACCTACGAGCAGTACTTC,CASSLASADSTYEQYF
TRBD2,TRBV14,few,TRBJ2-3,TGTGCCAGCAGCCAAGTAGGTGGCGGGAGAAAGGGAGATACGCAGTATTTT,CASSQVGGGRKGDTQYF
-,TRBV4-1,-,TRBJ1-2,TGCGCCAGCAGCCAGACACAGCTAAACTATGGCTACACCTTC,CASSQTQLNYGYTF
-,TRBV4-1,-,TRBJ1-5,TGCGCCAGCAGCCAAGCGGAGGGAACGGCGAGCAATCAGCCCCAGCATTTT,CASSQAEGTASNQPQHF
TRBD2,TRBV5-8,few,TRBJ2-1,TGTGCCAGCAGCTCCGGGACTAGCGGGAGATCCCACAATGAGCAGTTCTTC,CASSSGTSGRSHNEQFF
TRBD1,TRBV7-6,-,TRBJ1-2,TGTGCCAGCAGCCCACGCGGGACAGAGGCTAACTATGGCTACACCTTC,CASSPRGTEANYGYTF
-,TRBV6-1,-,TRBJ1-3,TGTGCCAGCAGTGATCCGCCGGGGGAGGGATCAGGAAACACCATATATTTT,CASSDPPGEGSGNTIYF
TRBD1,TRBV10-3,few,TRBJ1-5,TGTGCCATCAGGACAGGGGAAGGAGATTATCAGCCCCAGCATTTT,CAIRTGEGDYQPQHF
-,TRBV10-1,-,TRBJ2-7,TGCGCCAGCAGCCTCGGGACAGAGCAGTACTTC,CASSLGTEQYF
TRBD1,TRBV5-1,-,TRBJ1-2,TGCGCCAGCAGCTTTGGGGACAGGGACGGTGATGGCTACACCTTC,CASSFGDRDGDGYTF
-,TRBV19,-,TRBJ2-2,TGTGCCGGCAGGGTACCGAACACCGGGGAGCTGTTTTTT,CAGRVPNTGELFF
-,TRBV5-4,-,TRBJ1-6,TGTGCCAGCGGCTTGGAGCGGAATAATTCACCCCTCCACTTT,CASGLERNNSPLHF
-,TRBV4-1,-,TRBJ1-4,TGCGCCAGCAGCCAAGCGGGGGGGGTTCCAGGGGAACTGTTTTTT,CASSQAGGVPGELFF
-,TRBV6-1,-,TRBJ2-7,TGTGCCGGAGCCATCACGGGACATGCAGTACAGCAGTACTTC,CAGAITGHAVQQYF
TRBD1,TRBV6-5,-,TRBJ2-7,TGTGCCAGCGGGATACCAGGGGGCATCTACGAGCAGTACTTC,CASGIPGGIYEQYF
TRBD1,TRBV2,once,TRBJ1-3,TGTGCCAGCAGTGGACTCGGGACAGGGGGGGGCACCATATATTTT,CASSGLGTGGGTIYF
-,TRBV6-1,-,TRBJ1-3,TGTGCCAGCAGTGACCGGACAAGTGGAAACACCATATATTTT,CASSDRTSGNTIYF
-,TRBV7-8,-,TRBJ1-1,TGTGCCAGCAGCTTAGCGACAGGGAACACTGAAGCTTTCTTT,CASSLATGNTEAFF
-,TRBV19,once,TRBJ1-1,TGTGCCAGTAGTATTCTGGGCCGGAACACTGAAGCTTTCTTT,CASSILGRNTEAFF
TRBD1,TRBV30,-,TRBJ2-2,TGTGCCTGGAGTCAGGGGGCGCTTGGTCCCGGGGAGCTGTTTTTT,CAWSQGALGPGELFF
TRBD1,TRBV27,-,TRBJ2-7,TGTGCCAGCAGTTCGGGACAGACACCCTACGAGCAGTACTTC,CASSSGQTPYEQYF
-,TRBV30,-,TRBJ1-2,TGTGCCTGGATCTTTTTGGCAGGCCATGGCTACACCTTC,CAWIFLAGHGYTF
TRBD1,TRBV19,-,TRBJ2-2,TGTGCCAGTAGTACCCGGAACAGGGGGCAAAAGAACACCGGGGAGCTGTTTTTT,CASSTRNRGQKNTGELFF
TRBD1,TRBV19,few,TRBJ1-2,TGTGCCAGTAGGGAACAGGGGAACTATGGCTACACCTTC,CASREQGNYGYTF
-,TRBV6-4,-,TRBJ2-2,TGTGCCAGCAGTGAATTCTCAGGGATGACCGGGGAGCTGTTTTTT,CASSEFSGMTGELFF
-,TRBV9,-,TRBJ1-1,TGTGCCAGCAGCGTAAACAGGTTCACTGAAGCTTTCTTT,CASSVNRFTEAFF
TRBD1,TRBV5-1,-,TRBJ1-1,TGCGCCAGCAGCTTTACAGGGGGCGGGTTGAACACTGAAGCTTTCTTT,CASSFTGGGLNTEAFF
TRBD2,TRBV19,-,TRBJ2-7,TGTGCCAGTAGTAGGGGACTAGCGGGAGCCTACGAGCAGTACTTC,CASSRGLAGAYEQYF
-,TRBV3-1/TRBV3-2,-,TRBJ1-1,TGTGCCAGCAGCCAAGGTACTTTACCTTGGGCTTTCTTT,CASSQGTLPWAFF
-,TRBV3-1/TRBV3-2,-,TRBJ2-7,TGTGCCAGCAGCTATCAGGAATCCTACGAGCAGTACTTC,CASSYQESYEQYF
-,TRBV27,-,TRBJ2-6,TGTGCCAGCAGTTTCCTCTCTGGGGCCAACGTCCTGACTTTC,CASSFLSGANVLTF
TRBD1,TRBV28,-,TRBJ1-2,TGTGCCAGCAGTTTCCGAAGGACAGGCGAGGCCACCTTC,CASSFRRTGEATF
-,TRBV27,-,TRBJ2-1,TGTGCCAGCAGTTCCCCCTTTGTGAGACAGTACAATGAGCAGTTCTTC,CASSSPFVRQYNEQFF
TRBD2,TRBV5-4,-,TRBJ2-1,TGTGCCAGCAGCCACCGTCCGCTAGCGGGGGATGATGAGCAGTTCTTC,CASSHRPLAGDDEQFF
TRBD1,TRBV6-5,-,TRBJ1-4,TGTGCCAGCAGTTATTTCAGGGGGCACGAAAAACTGTTTTTT,CASSYFRGHEKLFF
-,TRBV5-1,-,TRBJ2-7,TGCGCCAGCAGCTTCCAGTCCGCCGAGCAGTACTTC,CASSFQSAEQYF
TRBD1,TRBV5-4,-,TRBJ1-2,TGTGCCAGCAGCTCCCAGGGGGAGGCTAACTATGGCTACACCTTC,CASSSQGEANYGYTF
-,TRBV2,-,TRBJ1-6,TGTGCCAGCAGAGAAGACCAAACCTCGGGGAATTCACCCCTCCACTTT,CASREDQTSGNSPLHF
-,TRBV29-1,-,TRBJ2-3,TGCAGCGTTGAGTCAGTAGATACGCAGTATTTT,CSVESVDTQYF
-,TRBV6-5,few,TRBJ1-2,TGTGCCGGACAAGCGGGCGGGGGAGCTAACTATGGCTACACCTTC,CAGQAGGGANYGYTF
TRBD1,TRBV19,-,TRBJ1-1,TGTGCCAGTAACCCGGACAGGGGCCGGAACACTGAAGCTTTCTTT,CASNPDRGRNTEAFF
-,TRBV7-9,-,TRBJ1-1,TGTGCCAGCAGCCGTGGGGCGGGGGGCTACACTGAAGCTTTCTTT,CASSRGAGGYTEAFF
TRBD2,TRBV6-5,-,TRBJ2-1,TGTGCCAGCCACCAAGCGGGAGGGCCTCGGAATGAGCAGTTCTTC,CASHQAGGPRNEQFF
-,TRBV27,once,TRBJ2-7,TGTGCCAGCAGTAGTGGTGTGGGCAGGGCCTACGAGCAGTACTTC,CASSSGVGRAYEQYF
TRBD2,TRBV9,-,TRBJ2-5,TGTGCCAGCAGCGTAGGGCTAGCGGGGGAGGTCGGGACCCAGTACTTC,CASSVGLAGEVGTQYF
-,TRBV29-1,-,TRBJ2-7,TGCAGCGGAACAGGCCTCTCCTACGAGCAGTACTTC,CSGTGLSYEQYF
TRBD1,TRBV15,-,TRBJ2-3,TGTGCCACCAGCATCTCACAGGGGGCTTTCACAGATACGCAGTATTTT,CATSISQGAFTDTQYF
TRBD1,TRBV28,-,TRBJ1-2,TGTGCCAGCAGCGACCGGGACAGGGCCCAGAACTATGGCTACACCTTC,CASSDRDRAQNYGYTF